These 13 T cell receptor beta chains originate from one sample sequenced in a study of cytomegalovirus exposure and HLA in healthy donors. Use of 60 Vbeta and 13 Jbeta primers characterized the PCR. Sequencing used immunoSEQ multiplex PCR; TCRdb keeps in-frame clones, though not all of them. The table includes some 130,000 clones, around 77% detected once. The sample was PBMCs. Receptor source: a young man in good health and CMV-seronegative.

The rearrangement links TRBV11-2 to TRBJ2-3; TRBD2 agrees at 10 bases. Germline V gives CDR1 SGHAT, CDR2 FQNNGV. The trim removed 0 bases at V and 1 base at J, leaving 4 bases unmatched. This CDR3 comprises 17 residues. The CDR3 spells CASSLETGTSGTDTQYF. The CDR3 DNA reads TGTGCCAGCAGCTTAGAAACCGGGACTAGCGGCACAGATACGCAGTATTTT.

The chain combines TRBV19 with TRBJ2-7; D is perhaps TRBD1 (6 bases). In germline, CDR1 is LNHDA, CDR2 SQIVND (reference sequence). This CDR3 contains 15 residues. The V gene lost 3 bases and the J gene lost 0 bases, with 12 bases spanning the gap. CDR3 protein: CASSISAGASYEQYF. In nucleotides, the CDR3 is TGTGCCAGTAGTATCTCGGCAGGGGCCTCCTACGAGCAGTACTTC. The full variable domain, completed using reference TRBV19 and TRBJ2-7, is DGGITQSPKYLFRKEGQNVTLSCEQNLNHDAMYWYRQDPGQGLRLIYYSQIVNDFQKGDIAEGYSVSREKKESFPLTVTSAQKNPTAFYLCASSISAGASYEQYFGPGTRLTVT.

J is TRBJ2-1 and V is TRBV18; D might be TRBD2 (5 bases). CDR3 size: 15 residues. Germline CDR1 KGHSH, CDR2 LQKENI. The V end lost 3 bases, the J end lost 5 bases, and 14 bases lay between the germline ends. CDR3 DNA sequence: TGTGCCAGCTCACCGGACTCTTGGAGGAACAATGAGCAGTTCTTC. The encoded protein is CASSPDSWRNNEQFF. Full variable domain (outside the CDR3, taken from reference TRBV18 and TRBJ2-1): NAGVMQNPRHLVRRRGQEARLRCSPMKGHSHVYWYRQLPEEGLKFMVYLQKENIIDESGMPKERFSAEFPKEGPSILRIQQVVRGDSAAYFCASSPDSWRNNEQFFGPGTRLTVL.

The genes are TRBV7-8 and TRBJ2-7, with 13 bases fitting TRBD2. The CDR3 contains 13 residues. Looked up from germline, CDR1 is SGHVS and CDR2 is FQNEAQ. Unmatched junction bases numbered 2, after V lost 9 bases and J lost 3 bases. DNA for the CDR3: TGTGCCAGTAGGACTAGCGGGAGCTACGAGCAGTACTTC. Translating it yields CASRTSGSYEQYF. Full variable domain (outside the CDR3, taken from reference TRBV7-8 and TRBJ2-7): GAGVSQSPRYKVAKRGQDVALRCDPISGHVSLFWYQQALGQGPEFLTYFQNEAQLDKSGLPSDRFFAERPEGSVSTLKIQRTQQEDSAVYLCASRTSGSYEQYFGPGTRLTVT.

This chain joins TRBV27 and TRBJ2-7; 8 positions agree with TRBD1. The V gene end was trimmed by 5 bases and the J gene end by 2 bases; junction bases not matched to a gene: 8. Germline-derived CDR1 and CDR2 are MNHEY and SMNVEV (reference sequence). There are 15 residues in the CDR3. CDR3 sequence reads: CASSAHRGYAYEQYF. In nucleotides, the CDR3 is TGTGCCAGCAGTGCACACAGGGGGTATGCCTACGAGCAGTACTTC.

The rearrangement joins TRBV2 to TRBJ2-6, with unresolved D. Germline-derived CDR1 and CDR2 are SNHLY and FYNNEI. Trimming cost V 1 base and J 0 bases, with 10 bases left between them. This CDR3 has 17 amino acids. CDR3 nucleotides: TGTGCCAGCAGTGAAGTGGGCACTTACTCTGGGGCCAACGTCCTGACTTTC. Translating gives CASSEVGTYSGANVLTF. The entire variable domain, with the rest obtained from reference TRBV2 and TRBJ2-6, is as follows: EPEVTQTPSHQVTQMGQEVILRCVPISNHLYFYWYRQILGQKVEFLVSFYNNEISEKSEIFDDQFSVERPDGSNFTLKIRSTKLEDSAMYFCASSEVGTYSGANVLTFGAGSRLTVL.

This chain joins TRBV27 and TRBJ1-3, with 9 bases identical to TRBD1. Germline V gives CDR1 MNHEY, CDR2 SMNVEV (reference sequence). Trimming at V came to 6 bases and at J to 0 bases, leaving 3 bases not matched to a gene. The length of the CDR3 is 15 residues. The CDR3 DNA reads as TGTGCCAGCAGGGGACAGGGCAGCTCTGGAAACACCATATATTTT. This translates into CASRGQGSSGNTIYF.

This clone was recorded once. The CDR3 region is CASSDGDREAFF. The DNA of the CDR3 is TGTGCCAGCAGTGACGGGGACAGAGAAGCTTTCTTT. The V gene is TRBV6-4, the J gene TRBJ1-1; 7 positions agree with TRBD1. CDR3 size: 12 residues. The germline V gene encodes CDR1 MRHNA and CDR2 SNTAGT. Unmatched junction bases numbered 2, after V lost 2 bases and J lost 8 bases.

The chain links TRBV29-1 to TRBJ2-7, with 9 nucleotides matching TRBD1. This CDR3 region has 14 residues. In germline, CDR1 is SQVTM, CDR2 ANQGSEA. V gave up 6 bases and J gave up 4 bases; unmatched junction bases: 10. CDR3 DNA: TGCAGCGTCACACAGGGGGCCCTTCCTTACGAGCAGTACTTC. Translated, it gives CSVTQGALPYEQYF.

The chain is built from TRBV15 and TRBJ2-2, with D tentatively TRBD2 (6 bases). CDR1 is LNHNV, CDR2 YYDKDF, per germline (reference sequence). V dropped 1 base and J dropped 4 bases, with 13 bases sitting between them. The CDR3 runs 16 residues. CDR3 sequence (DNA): TGTGCCACCAGCAGAGTGACGGGAGCGGGCACCGGGGAGCTGTTTTTT. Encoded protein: CATSRVTGAGTGELFF.

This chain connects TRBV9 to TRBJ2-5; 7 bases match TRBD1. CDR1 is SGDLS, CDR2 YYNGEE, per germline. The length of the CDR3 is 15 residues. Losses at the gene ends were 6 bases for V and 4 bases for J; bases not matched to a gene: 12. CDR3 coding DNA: TGTGCCAGCAACCCCGCCGGGACAGTAGGAGAGACCCAGTACTTC. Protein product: CASNPAGTVGETQYF.

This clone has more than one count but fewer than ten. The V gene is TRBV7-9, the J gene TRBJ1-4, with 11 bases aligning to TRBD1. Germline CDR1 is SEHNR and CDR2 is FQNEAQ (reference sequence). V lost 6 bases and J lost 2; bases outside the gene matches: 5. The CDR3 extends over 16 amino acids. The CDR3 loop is CASSWTGGATNEKLFF. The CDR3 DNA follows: TGTGCCAGCAGTTGGACAGGGGGCGCGACTAATGAAAAACTGTTTTTT.

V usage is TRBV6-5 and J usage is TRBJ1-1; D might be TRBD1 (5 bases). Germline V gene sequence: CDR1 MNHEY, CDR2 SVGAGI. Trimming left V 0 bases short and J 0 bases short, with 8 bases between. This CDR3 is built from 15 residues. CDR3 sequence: CASSYSTVMNTEAFF. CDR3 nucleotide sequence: TGTGCCAGCAGTTACTCGACAGTGATGAACACTGAAGCTTTCTTT.